These 17 T cell receptor beta chains share one sample of origin, sequenced in a study of T cells in Graves' hyperthyroidism and ophthalmopathy. RNA transcripts served as the template for amplifying TCR beta CDR3 regions. First-round RT-PCR of the TCR CDR3 relied on the HTBI primer set. MiXCR, applied by TCRdb to the multiplex PCR reads, yields one record per CDR3 protein. The table has roughly 380,000 distinct CDR3 sequences, approximately 18% seen once. The specimen sequenced was blood. Receptor source: a woman in her thirties or forties with Graves' ophthalmopathy.

This clonotype was counted ten times or more. The chain links TRBV29-1 to TRBJ2-7; TRBD2 matches at 7 bases. The V gene end was trimmed by 4 bases and the J gene end by 3 bases; junction bases not matched to a gene: 3. The germline V gene has CDR1 SQVTM and CDR2 ANQGSEA. The CDR3 contains 12 residues. The CDR3 coding sequence is TGCAGCGTTGTGGGGGACTACTACGAGCAGTACTTC. Residues: CSVVGDYYEQYF.

The table lists this clonotype with many counts. A much larger clone lies one base from this, so it may be a read error. This chain links TRBV7-9 with TRBJ1-1; D ambiguous. The CDR3 contains 12 residues. V lost 6 bases to trimming and J lost 3 bases, with 8 bases between them. Germline V gene sequence: CDR1 SEHNR, CDR2 FQNEAQ (reference sequence). The CDR3 DNA sequence: TGTGCCAGCAGTTTGAGGGACACTGAAGCTTTCTTT. It yields the protein CASSLRDTEAFF.

With regard to this clonotype: A read error may produce the germline difference seen at one junction end. This CDR3 is CVSSEVGVRTDTQYF. The CDR3 DNA sequence: TGTGTCAGCAGTGAAGTGGGAGTGCGCACAGATACGCAGTATTTT. The V call is TRBV2, the J call TRBJ2-3; tentatively, D is TRBD2 (5 bases). Germline assignment: CDR1 SNHLY and CDR2 FYNNEI. The CDR3 is made up of 15 amino acids. The variable domain in full, with the rest retrieved from reference TRBV2 and TRBJ2-3, is EPEVTQTPSHQVTQMGQEVILRCVPISNHLYFYWYRQILGQKVEFLVSFYNNEISEKSEIFDDQFSVERPDGSNFTLKIRSTKLEDSAMYFCVSSEVGVRTDTQYFGPGTRLTVL.

This clonotype was seen repeatedly, ten times or more. The chain recombines TRBV4-2 with TRBJ2-7, with a weak D call TRBD2 (5 bases). This CDR3 has 13 residues. Trimming removed 1 base from V and 2 bases from J, with 6 bases in between. Germline V gene data show CDR1 as LGHNA and CDR2 as YNFKEQ. CDR3 in DNA: TGTGCCAGCAGCCAAGGGACTCCCTACGAGCAGTACTTC. It yields the protein CASSQGTPYEQYF.

This clonotype was counted ten times or more. The DNA of the CDR3 is TGTGCCACCAGCAGAGAAGGACAGGGGATCGGGGAGCTGTTTTTT. It is translated as CATSREGQGIGELFF. The chain carries TRBV15 and TRBJ2-2, with 9 nucleotides matching TRBD1. The trim removed 0 bases at V and 7 bases at J, leaving 3 bases unmatched. CDR1 is LNHNV, CDR2 YYDKDF, per germline (reference sequence). There are 15 residues in the CDR3. The full variable domain, in which reference TRBV15 and TRBJ2-2 provide the parts outside the CDR3, is DAMVIQNPRYQVTQFGKPVTLSCSQTLNHNVMYWYQQKSSQAPKLLFHYYDKDFNNEADTPDNFQSRRPNTSFCFLDIRSPGLGDTAMYLCATSREGQGIGELFFGEGSRLTVL.

Many counts were recorded for this clonotype. V usage is TRBV20-1 and J usage is TRBJ1-2, with D possibly TRBD1 on 6 matching bases. The V gene's germline CDR1 is DFQATT and CDR2 SNEGSKA (reference sequence). The CDR3 length is 15 residues. Deletions cut 0 bases from V and 2 bases from J, with 13 bases between. CDR3 sequence reads: CSARDRQGTNYGYTF. The DNA of the CDR3 is TGCAGTGCTAGAGATCGCCAGGGGACCAACTATGGCTACACCTTC.

The gene calls are TRBV20-1 and TRBJ2-2; unclear D gene. The V gene's germline CDR1 is DFQATT and CDR2 SNEGSKA (reference sequence). V was pared by 5 bases and J by 0 bases, with 7 bases between. The CDR3 totals 13 residues. Here the CDR3 reads CSALRSNTGELFF. In DNA form, the CDR3 reads TGCAGTGCTTTGCGTTCGAACACCGGGGAGCTGTTTTTT.

This clonotype was observed many times. The rearrangement uses TRBV13 and TRBJ2-5, with 7 bases identical to TRBD2. Germline CDR1 PRHDT, CDR2 FYEKMQ (reference sequence). The CDR3 is 15 amino acids. After removal of 2 bases from V and 3 bases from J, the junction contained 6 bases not matched to a gene. CDR3 in amino acids: CASSLWSSGKETQYF. CDR3 DNA: TGTGCCAGCAGCTTATGGTCTAGCGGTAAAGAGACCCAGTACTTC.

The chain employs TRBV2 and TRBJ2-7, with 15 bases identical to TRBD2. The CDR3 runs to 14 residues. Per the germline V gene, CDR1 is SNHLY and CDR2 is FYNNEI. The ends lost 9 bases at V and 3 bases at J; junction bases unmatched: 3. The CDR3 protein is CARGTSGRNYEQYF. The CDR3 bases are TGTGCCAGAGGGACTAGCGGGAGGAACTACGAGCAGTACTTC.

This clonotype was observed at least ten times. This chain links TRBV27 with TRBJ2-7; D may correspond to TRBD1 or TRBD2 (5 bases each). Trimming cost V 6 bases and J 7 bases, with 25 bases left between them. CDR1 and CDR2 (germline): MNHEY, SMNVEV (reference sequence). The CDR3 runs to 16 residues. The CDR3 spells CASRPIMGLALFEQYF. CDR3 bases: TGTGCCAGCAGGCCGATCATGGGGCTAGCCCTCTTTGAGCAGTACTTC.

This clonotype appeared many times. This sequence joins TRBV20-1 and TRBJ2-7; 10 bases agree with TRBD2. Germline assignment: CDR1 DFQATT and CDR2 SNEGSKA (reference sequence). The CDR3 runs 15 residues. V lost 0 bases, J lost 3 bases, and 5 bases stayed unmatched. DNA of the CDR3: TGCAGTGCTAGAGATCCCTGGACTAGCGGCTACGAGCAGTACTTC. Translating it yields CSARDPWTSGYEQYF.

This clonotype was observed at least ten times. The chain is built from TRBV6-4 and TRBJ2-2, with unresolved D. This CDR3 is built from 15 residues. The germline gives CDR1 MRHNA, CDR2 SNTAGT. Deletions cut 0 bases from V and 1 base from J, with 6 bases between. CDR3 residues: CASSDSSENTGELFF. In DNA form, the CDR3 reads TGTGCCAGCAGTGACTCCTCCGAGAACACCGGGGAGCTGTTTTTT.

This clonotype was detected many times. The chain joins TRBV6-1 to TRBJ2-7; D is uncertain. The germline V gene encodes CDR1 MNHNS and CDR2 SASEGT. The CDR3 is 11 amino acids. V was clipped by 1 base and J by 7 bases, with 5 bases between them. The CDR3 coding sequence is TGTGCCAGCAGTGAAGTTGGAGAGCAGTACTTC. This translates into CASSEVGEQYF.

This clonotype was observed at least ten times. The V and J genes are TRBV28 and TRBJ2-2; 7 bases map to TRBD2. CDR1 and CDR2 from the germline V gene are MDHEN and SYDVKM. The V and J ends lost 8 bases and 6 bases, in that order; junction bases with no gene match: 6. This CDR3 is built from 13 residues. The CDR3 sequence is CASDGAGPGELFF. The CDR3 nucleotides are TGTGCCAGCGACGGAGCGGGGCCCGGGGAGCTGTTTTTT.

This clonotype was detected many times. The chain recombines TRBV6-2 or TRBV6-3 with TRBJ1-1; TRBD1 might be the D (5 bases). The germline V and J ends were trimmed by 0 bases and 1 base, with 12 bases remaining between them. Germline-derived CDR1 and CDR2 are MNHEY and SVGEGT. CDR3 length: 16 amino acids. The DNA of the CDR3 is TGTGCCAGCAGTTACTCTGGGCAGGGAGGGAACACTGAAGCTTTCTTT. This encodes CASSYSGQGGNTEAFF.

This sequence joins TRBV28 and TRBJ2-7; maybe TRBD1 (6 bases). Germline assignment: CDR1 MDHEN and CDR2 SYDVKM. The V gene lost 3 bases and the J gene lost 6 bases, with 18 bases spanning the gap. The CDR3 runs 15 residues. CDR3: CASSFSAGTIREQYF. As DNA, the CDR3 is TGTGCCAGCAGTTTCTCGGCCGGGACAATACGCGAGCAGTACTTC.

This chain uses TRBV13 with TRBJ1-2; no clear D gene. The CDR3 loop spans 12 amino acids. Trimming took off 1 base at V and 5 bases at J, with 5 bases between the two ends. Germline V gives CDR1 PRHDT, CDR2 FYEKMQ (reference sequence). The CDR3 sequence: CASSLAEYGYTF. In nucleotides, the CDR3 is TGTGCCAGCAGCTTAGCAGAGTATGGCTACACCTTC.